This TCR beta chain was recovered during a study of T cell responses to AZD1222 COVID-19 vaccine. As concerns this clone: Its antigen is unidentified.

Notes on the study in general: Spike-specific TCR breadth rose after two AZD1222 doses, and depth rose as well. Nearly half of unique spike-specific TCRs reportedly avoided B.1.351 and B.1.1.7 mutated regions. Among AZD1222 vaccinees, only five or six were seropositive at baseline.

The CDR3 is 14 amino acids. Trimming cost V 4 bases and J 2 bases; bases outside gene matches: 3. Germline CDR1 and CDR2: SGHKS and YYEKEE (reference sequence). Profiled with immunoSEQ multiplex PCR; TCRdb holds only in-frame clones, not every one. Of approximately 89,000 clones detected, 88% appear once; the ten largest clones hold 13%. The sequence came from an adult in good health. The sample consisted of peripheral blood, taken on day 0 of AZD1222 vaccination. The V gene is TRBV5-5, the J gene TRBJ2-3, with TRBD1 matching 8 bases. CDR3 in amino acids: CASSRDRSTDTQYF. CDR3 in DNA: TGTGCCAGCAGCCGGGACAGGTCCACAGATACGCAGTATTTT.